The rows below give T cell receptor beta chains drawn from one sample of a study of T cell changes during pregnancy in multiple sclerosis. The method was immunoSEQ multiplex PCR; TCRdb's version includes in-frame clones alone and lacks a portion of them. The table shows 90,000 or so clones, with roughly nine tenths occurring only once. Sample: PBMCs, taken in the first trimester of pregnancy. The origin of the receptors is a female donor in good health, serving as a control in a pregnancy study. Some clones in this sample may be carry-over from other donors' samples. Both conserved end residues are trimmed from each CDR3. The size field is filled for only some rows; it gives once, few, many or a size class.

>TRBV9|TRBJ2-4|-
ASSAGSGRGNIQY
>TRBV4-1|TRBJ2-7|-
ASSQNLKTGDEQY
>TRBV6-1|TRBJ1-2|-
ASGASGYGYT
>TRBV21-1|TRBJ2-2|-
ASSPSGDTGELF
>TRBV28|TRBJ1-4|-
ASRSAQAATNEKLF
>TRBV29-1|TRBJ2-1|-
SVVQGGGNNEQF
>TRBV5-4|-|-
ASSPWTSSYEQY
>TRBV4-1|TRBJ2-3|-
ASSLVAGRSTDTQY
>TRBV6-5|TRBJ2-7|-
ASSSEDSYEQY
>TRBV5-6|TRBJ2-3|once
ASSSIQEVNTDTQY
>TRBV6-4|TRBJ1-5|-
ASSPGTGLGNQPQH
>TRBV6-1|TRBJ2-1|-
ASSELTGGLPNEQF
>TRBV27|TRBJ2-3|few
ASIIYPGVPIESDTQY
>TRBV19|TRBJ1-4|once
ASSMGARQTNEKLF
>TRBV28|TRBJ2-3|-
ASSRRWGTDTQY
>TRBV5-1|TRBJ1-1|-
ASREGQMNTEAF
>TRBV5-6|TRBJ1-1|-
ASSFTGLNTEAF
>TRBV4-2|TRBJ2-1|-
ASSQDPQRSSYNEQF
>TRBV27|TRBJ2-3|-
ATSLETGTDTQY
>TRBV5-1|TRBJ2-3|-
ASTLRGRSVSTDTQY
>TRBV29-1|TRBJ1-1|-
SVKVGGSRDTEAF
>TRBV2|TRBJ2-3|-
ATGRTSGGGTQY
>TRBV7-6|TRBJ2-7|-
ASSSPRDRGAYEQY
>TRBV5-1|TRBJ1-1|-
ASSSGQGAGTEAF